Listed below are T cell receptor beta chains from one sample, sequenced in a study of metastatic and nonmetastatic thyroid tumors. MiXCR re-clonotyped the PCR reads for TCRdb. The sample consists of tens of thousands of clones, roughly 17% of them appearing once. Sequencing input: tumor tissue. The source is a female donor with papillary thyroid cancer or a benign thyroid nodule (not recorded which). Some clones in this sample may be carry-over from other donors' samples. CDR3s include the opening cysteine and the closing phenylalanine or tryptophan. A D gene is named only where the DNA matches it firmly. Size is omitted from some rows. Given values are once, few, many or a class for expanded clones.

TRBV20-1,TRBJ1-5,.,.,CSARDGASNQPQHF,TGCAGTGCCCGGGACGGGGCTAGCAATCAGCCCCAGCACTTT
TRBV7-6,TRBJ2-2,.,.,CASSPRVRDAGELFF,TGTGCCAGCAGCCCCAGGGTCCGGGATGCCGGGGAGCTGTTTTTT
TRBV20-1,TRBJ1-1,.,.,CSARVGIEAFF,TGCAGTGCTAGAGTCGGGATCGAAGCTTTCTTT
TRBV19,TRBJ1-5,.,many,CASSIGGESQHF,TGTGCCAGTAGTATAGGGGGGGAGTCCCAGCATTTT
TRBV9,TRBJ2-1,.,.,CASGARWNEQFF,TGTGCCAGCGGCGCCCGGTGGAATGAGCAGTTCTTC
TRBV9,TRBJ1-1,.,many,CASSVAKGSEAFF,TGTGCCAGCAGCGTAGCTAAGGGCAGTGAAGCTTTCTTT
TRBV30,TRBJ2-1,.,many,CAWGVQGYNEQFF,TGTGCCTGGGGAGTCCAAGGCTACAATGAGCAGTTCTTC
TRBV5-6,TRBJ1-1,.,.,CASSLDRGQAFF,TGTGCCAGCAGCTTGGATAGGGGTCAAGCTTTCTTT
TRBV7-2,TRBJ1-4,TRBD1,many,CASSSRTGLNEKLFF,TGTGCCAGCAGCTCACGGACAGGGCTTAATGAAAAACTGTTTTTT
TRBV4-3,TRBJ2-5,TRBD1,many,CASSPGQGAETQYF,TGCGCCAGCAGCCCGGGACAGGGGGCCGAGACCCAGTACTTC